The rows below give T cell receptor beta chains drawn from one sample of a study of CD8 T cells in Susac syndrome. TCRdb itself ran the immunoSEQ multiplex PCR reads through MiXCR, one entry per CDR3 protein. Among roughly 200,000 distinct CDR3 sequences listed, about 94% were seen once. Source material: CD4+ T cells from PBMCs. The receptors here all came from a human donor with multiple sclerosis. Each CDR3 is given with its conserved first and last residue. Fields, in order: V gene, J gene, clone size, D gene, CDR3 protein, CDR3 DNA. A D gene is named only where the DNA matches it firmly. Size tells how often a clone was seen (once, few, many) or the class of an expanded clone, and some rows leave it out.

>TRBV12-3/TRBV12-4|TRBJ2-2|.|.
CASRPTGNTGELFF
TGTGCCAGCAGGCCGACAGGGAACACCGGGGAGCTGTTTTTT
>TRBV20-1|TRBJ2-1|.|.
CSARVGPGHYNEQFF
TGCAGTGCTAGAGTGGGGCCGGGTCATTACAATGAGCAGTTCTTC
>TRBV3-1|TRBJ2-2|.|TRBD2
CASSPGLAGGPAGELFF
TGTGCCAGCAGCCCGGGACTAGCGGGGGGGCCTGCCGGGGAGCTGTTTTTT
>TRBV11-3|TRBJ1-1|.|.
CASSLDQTGRNTEAFF
TGTGCCAGCAGCTTAGATCAAACAGGCAGGAACACTGAAGCTTTCTTT
>TRBV5-1|TRBJ2-5|.|TRBD1
CASSPGQLGETQYF
TGCGCCAGCAGCCCGGGACAGCTCGGGGAGACCCAGTACTTC
>TRBV4-2|TRBJ1-2|.|TRBD1
CASSAGQGRGYTF
TGTGCCAGCAGCGCGGGACAGGGTCGTGGCTACACCTTC
>TRBV20-1|TRBJ1-2|.|.
CSARNWDYGYTF
TGCAGTGCTAGGAATTGGGACTATGGCTACACCTTC
>TRBV5-1|TRBJ2-2|.|.
CASSLVATGELFF
TGCGCCAGCAGCTTGGTAGCGACCGGGGAGCTGTTTTTT
>TRBV18|TRBJ1-1|.|TRBD1
CASSLSGQLNTEAFF
TGTGCCAGCTCGCTATCGGGACAGCTGAACACTGAAGCTTTCTTT
>TRBV3-1|TRBJ2-1|.|.
CASSLLQGYNEQFF
TGTGCCAGCAGCCTTTTACAGGGATACAATGAGCAGTTCTTC
>TRBV15|TRBJ2-7|.|.
CATRSEGKSYEQYF
TGTGCCACCAGGTCCGAGGGAAAGTCCTACGAGCAGTACTTC
>TRBV20-1|TRBJ1-2|.|TRBD1
CSARGEGAYGYTF
TGCAGTGCTAGAGGGGAGGGGGCCTATGGCTACACCTTC
>TRBV20-1|TRBJ1-2|.|.
CSAKDYLLALGGYTF
TGCAGTGCTAAGGACTATCTGCTTGCCTTGGGGGGCTACACCTTC
>TRBV7-9|TRBJ2-1|.|TRBD1
CASSSTGTHNEQFF
TGTGCCAGCAGCTCGACAGGGACCCACAATGAGCAGTTCTTC
>TRBV4-2|TRBJ2-5|few|TRBD1
CASSNTPGGDQETQYF
TGTGCCAGCAGCAACACCCCAGGGGGAGACCAAGAGACCCAGTACTTC
>TRBV14|TRBJ1-1|.|.
CASSPNLQPLTEAFF
TGTGCCAGCAGCCCAAACTTACAACCCTTGACTGAAGCTTTCTTT
>TRBV11-1|TRBJ2-3|.|TRBD1
CASSSNMGQGFDTQYF
TGTGCCAGCAGCAGCAACATGGGACAGGGGTTTGATACGCAGTATTTT
>TRBV19|TRBJ1-1|.|.
CASRILDGREGRTEAFF
TGTGCCAGTAGGATACTCGACGGGAGAGAGGGGCGCACTGAAGCTTTCTTT
>TRBV7-6|TRBJ2-1|.|.
CASSLAGGLRNEQFF
TGTGCCAGCAGCTTAGCGGGGGGTCTTCGGAATGAGCAGTTCTTC
>TRBV29-1|TRBJ2-2|.|TRBD1
CSGRGTGVTGELFF
TGCAGCGGGAGAGGGACAGGGGTTACCGGGGAGCTGTTTTTT
>TRBV9|TRBJ2-1|once|.
CASSPRLATMDEQFF
TGTGCCAGCAGCCCCCGACTGGCAACTATGGATGAGCAGTTCTTC
>TRBV7-9|TRBJ2-7|.|TRBD2
CASSARSGDQSYEQYF
TGTGCCAGCAGCGCGCGTAGCGGGGACCAATCCTACGAGCAGTACTTC
>TRBV25-1|TRBJ1-4|.|TRBD1
CASSESDRGREKLFF
TGTGCCAGCAGTGAATCTGACAGGGGGCGTGAAAAACTGTTTTTT
>TRBV2|TRBJ2-4|.|.
CASTLRLGVDLAKNIQYF
TGTGCCAGCACCCTACGATTGGGGGTAGATCTAGCCAAAAACATTCAGTACTTC
>TRBV3-1|TRBJ1-1|once|TRBD1
CASSRVGTVNTEAFF
TGTGCCAGCAGCCGAGTAGGGACAGTGAACACTGAAGCTTTCTTT
>TRBV20-1|TRBJ1-6|.|.
CSARVPSASPLHF
TGCAGTGCTAGAGTACCCTCAGCTTCACCCCTCCACTTT
>TRBV18|TRBJ2-1|.|TRBD1
CASSRSTPDRWGREQFF
TGTGCCAGCTCACGGAGTACTCCGGACAGGTGGGGCCGTGAGCAGTTCTTC
>TRBV25-1|TRBJ1-2|.|.
CASSEFIPYGYTF
TGTGCCAGCAGTGAATTTATCCCCTATGGCTACACCTTC
>TRBV7-9|TRBJ2-4|.|TRBD1
CASSTGTAHNIQYF
TGTGCCAGCAGCACAGGGACAGCTCACAACATTCAGTACTTC